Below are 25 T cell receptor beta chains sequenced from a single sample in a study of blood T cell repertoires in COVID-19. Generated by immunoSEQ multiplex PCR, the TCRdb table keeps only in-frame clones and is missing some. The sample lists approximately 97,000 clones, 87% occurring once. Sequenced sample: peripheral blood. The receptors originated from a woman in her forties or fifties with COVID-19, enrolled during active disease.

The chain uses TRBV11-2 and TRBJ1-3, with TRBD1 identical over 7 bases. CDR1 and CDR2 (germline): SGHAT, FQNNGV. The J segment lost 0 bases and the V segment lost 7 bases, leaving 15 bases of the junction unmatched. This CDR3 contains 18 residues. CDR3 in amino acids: CASTIWEDRTLSGNTIYF. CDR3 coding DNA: TGTGCCAGCACCATATGGGAGGACAGGACCCTCTCTGGAAACACCATATATTTT.

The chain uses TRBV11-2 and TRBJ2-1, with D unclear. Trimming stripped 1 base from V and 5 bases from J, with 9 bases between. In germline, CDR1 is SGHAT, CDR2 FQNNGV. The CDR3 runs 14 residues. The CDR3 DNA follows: TGTGCCAGCAGCTTAGTAACAATCAACAATGAGCAGTTCTTC. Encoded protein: CASSLVTINNEQFF. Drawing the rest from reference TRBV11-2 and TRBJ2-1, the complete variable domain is EAGVAQSPRYKIIEKRQSVAFWCNPISGHATLYWYQQILGQGPKLLIQFQNNGVVDDSQLPKDRFSAERLKGVDSTLKIQPAKLEDSAVYLCASSLVTINNEQFFGPGTRLTVL.

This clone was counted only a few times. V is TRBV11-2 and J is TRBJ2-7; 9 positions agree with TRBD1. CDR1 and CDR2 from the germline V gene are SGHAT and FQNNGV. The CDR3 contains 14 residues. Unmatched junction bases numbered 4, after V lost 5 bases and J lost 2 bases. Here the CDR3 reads CASSVGTGPYEQYF. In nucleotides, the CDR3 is TGTGCCAGCAGCGTCGGGACAGGGCCCTACGAGCAGTACTTC.

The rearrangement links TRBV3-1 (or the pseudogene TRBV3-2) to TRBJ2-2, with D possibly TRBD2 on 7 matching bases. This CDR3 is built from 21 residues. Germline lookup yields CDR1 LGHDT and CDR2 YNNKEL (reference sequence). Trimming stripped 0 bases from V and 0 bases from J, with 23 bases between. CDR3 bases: TGTGCCAGCAGCCAAGATCTAGGGGGGGGGCCACCAAGGACGAACACCGGGGAGCTGTTTTTT. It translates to CASSQDLGGGPPRTNTGELFF.

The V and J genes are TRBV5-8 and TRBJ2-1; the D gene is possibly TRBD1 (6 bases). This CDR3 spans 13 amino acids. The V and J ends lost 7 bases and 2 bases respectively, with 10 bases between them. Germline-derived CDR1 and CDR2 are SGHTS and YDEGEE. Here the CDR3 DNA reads TGTGCCAGCTACAGGGCCCCCTACAATGAGCAGTTCTTC. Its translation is CASYRAPYNEQFF.

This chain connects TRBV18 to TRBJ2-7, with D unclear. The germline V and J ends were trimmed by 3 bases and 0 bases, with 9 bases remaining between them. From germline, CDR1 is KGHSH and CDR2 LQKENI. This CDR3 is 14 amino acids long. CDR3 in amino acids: CASSPSTPSYEQYF. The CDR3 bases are TGTGCCAGCTCACCCTCGACACCCTCCTACGAGCAGTACTTC.

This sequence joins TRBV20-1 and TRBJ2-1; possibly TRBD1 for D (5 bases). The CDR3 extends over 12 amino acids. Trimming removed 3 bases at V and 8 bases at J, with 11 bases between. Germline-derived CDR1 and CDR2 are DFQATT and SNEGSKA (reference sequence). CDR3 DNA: TGCAGTGCTAGTCAGGGTTATGATGAGCAGTTCTTC. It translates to CSASQGYDEQFF.

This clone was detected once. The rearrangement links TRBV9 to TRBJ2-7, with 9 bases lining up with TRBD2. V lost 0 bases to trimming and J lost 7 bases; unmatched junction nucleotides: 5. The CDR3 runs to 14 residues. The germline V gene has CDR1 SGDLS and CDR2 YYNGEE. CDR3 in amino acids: CASSVGGGVREQYF. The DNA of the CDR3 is TGTGCCAGCAGCGTAGGCGGGGGGGTTCGGGAGCAGTACTTC.

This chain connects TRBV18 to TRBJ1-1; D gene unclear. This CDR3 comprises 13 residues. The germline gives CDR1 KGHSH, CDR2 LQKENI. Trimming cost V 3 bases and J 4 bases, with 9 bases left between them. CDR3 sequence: CASSPSEGTEAFF. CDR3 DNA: TGTGCCAGCTCACCGAGTGAGGGCACTGAAGCTTTCTTT.

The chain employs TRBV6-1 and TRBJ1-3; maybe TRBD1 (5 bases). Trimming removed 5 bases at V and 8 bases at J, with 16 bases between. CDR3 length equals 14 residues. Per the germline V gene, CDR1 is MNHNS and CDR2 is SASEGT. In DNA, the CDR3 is TGTGCCAGCAGTAGACCCTCTTCGGGGGACACCATATATTTT. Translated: CASSRPSSGDTIYF.

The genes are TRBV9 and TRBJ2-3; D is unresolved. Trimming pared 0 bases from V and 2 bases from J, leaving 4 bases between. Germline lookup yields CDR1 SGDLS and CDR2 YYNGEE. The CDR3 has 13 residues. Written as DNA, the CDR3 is TGTGCCAGCAGCGTAGATCTCACAGATACGCAGTATTTT. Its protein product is CASSVDLTDTQYF.

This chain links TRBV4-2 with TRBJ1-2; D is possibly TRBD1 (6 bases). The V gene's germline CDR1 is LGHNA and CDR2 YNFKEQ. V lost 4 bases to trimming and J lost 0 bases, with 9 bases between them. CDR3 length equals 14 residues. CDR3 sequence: CASSRQASNYGYTF. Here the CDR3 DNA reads TGTGCCAGCAGCCGACAGGCCTCTAACTATGGCTACACCTTC.

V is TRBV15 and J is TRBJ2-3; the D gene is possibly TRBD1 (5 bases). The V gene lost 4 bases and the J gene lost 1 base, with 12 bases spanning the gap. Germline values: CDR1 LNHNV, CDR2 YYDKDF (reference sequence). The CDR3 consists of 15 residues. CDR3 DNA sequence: TGTGCCACCAGCACCCACCAAGGGGGCACAGATACGCAGTATTTT. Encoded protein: CATSTHQGGTDTQYF.

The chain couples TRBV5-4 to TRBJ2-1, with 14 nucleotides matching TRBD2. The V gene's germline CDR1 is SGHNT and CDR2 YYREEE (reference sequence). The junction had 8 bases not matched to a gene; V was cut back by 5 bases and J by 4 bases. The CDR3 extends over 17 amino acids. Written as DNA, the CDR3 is TGTGCCAGCAGTACCACCAGACTAGCGGGGGGGTACAATGAGCAGTTCTTC. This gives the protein CASSTTRLAGGYNEQFF.

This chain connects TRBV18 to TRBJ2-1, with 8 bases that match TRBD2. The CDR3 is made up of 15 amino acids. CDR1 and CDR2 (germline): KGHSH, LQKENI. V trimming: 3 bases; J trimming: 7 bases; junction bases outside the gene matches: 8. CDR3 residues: CASSPSGVLGNEQFF. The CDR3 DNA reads TGTGCCAGCTCACCTAGCGGGGTTCTCGGGAATGAGCAGTTCTTC. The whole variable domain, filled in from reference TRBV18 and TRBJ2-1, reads NAGVMQNPRHLVRRRGQEARLRCSPMKGHSHVYWYRQLPEEGLKFMVYLQKENIIDESGMPKERFSAEFPKEGPSILRIQQVVRGDSAAYFCASSPSGVLGNEQFFGPGTRLTVL.

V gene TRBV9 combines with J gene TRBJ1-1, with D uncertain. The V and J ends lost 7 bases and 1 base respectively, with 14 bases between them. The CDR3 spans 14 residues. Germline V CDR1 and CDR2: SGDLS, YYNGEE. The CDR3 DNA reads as TGTGCCAGCTGTTTGGCGGTTGGGAACACTGAAGCTTTCTTT. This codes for CASCLAVGNTEAFF.

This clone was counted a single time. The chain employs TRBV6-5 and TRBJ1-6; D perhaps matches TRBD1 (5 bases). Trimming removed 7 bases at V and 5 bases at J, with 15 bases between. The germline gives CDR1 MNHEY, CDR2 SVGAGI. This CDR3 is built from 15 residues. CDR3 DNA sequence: TGTGCCAGCAAAGCCTGGACGGACAATAATTCACCCCTCCACTTT. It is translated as CASKAWTDNNSPLHF.

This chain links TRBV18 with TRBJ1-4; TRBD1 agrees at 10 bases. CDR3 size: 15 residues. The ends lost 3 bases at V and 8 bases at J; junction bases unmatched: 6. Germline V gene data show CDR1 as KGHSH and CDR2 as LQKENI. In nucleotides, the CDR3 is TGTGCCAGCTCACCGGGATCGGACAGGGGGGAAAAACTGTTTTTT. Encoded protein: CASSPGSDRGEKLFF.

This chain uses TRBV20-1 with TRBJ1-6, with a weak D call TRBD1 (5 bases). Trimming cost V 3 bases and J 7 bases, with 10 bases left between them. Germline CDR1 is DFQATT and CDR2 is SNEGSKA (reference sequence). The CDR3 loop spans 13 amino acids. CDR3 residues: CSASTGPNSPLHF. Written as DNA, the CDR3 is TGCAGTGCTAGTACAGGCCCCAATTCACCCCTCCACTTT.

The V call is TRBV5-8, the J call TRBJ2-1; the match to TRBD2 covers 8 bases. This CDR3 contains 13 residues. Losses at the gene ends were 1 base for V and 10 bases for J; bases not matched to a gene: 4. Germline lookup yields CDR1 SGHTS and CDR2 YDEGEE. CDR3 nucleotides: TGTGCCAGCAGCTTGCTTAGCGGGGTGGAGCAGTTCTTC. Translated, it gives CASSLLSGVEQFF.

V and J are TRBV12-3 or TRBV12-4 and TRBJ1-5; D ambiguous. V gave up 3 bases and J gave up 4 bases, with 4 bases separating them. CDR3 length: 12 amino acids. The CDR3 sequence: CASSFGNQPQHF. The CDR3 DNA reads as TGTGCCAGCAGTTTCGGGAATCAGCCCCAGCATTTT.

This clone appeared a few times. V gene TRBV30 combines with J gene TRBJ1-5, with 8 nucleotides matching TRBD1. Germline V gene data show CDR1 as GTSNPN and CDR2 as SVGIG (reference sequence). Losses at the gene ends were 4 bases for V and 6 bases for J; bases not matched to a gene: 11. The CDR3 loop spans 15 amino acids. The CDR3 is CAWKSGQGGGQPQHF. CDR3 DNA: TGTGCCTGGAAATCCGGACAGGGAGGAGGTCAGCCCCAGCATTTT. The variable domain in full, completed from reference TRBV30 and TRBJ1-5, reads SQTIHQWPATLVQPVGSPLSLECTVEGTSNPNLYWYRQAAGRGLQLLFYSVGIGQISSEVPQNLSASRPQDRQFILSSKKLLLSDSGFYLCAWKSGQGGGQPQHFGDGTRLSIL.

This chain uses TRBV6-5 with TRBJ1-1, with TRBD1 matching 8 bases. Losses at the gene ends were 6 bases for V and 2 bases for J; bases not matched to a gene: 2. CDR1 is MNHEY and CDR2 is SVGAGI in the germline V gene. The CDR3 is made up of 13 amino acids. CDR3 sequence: CASRDRVNTEAFF. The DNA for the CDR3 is TGTGCCAGCAGGGACAGGGTTAACACTGAAGCTTTCTTT.

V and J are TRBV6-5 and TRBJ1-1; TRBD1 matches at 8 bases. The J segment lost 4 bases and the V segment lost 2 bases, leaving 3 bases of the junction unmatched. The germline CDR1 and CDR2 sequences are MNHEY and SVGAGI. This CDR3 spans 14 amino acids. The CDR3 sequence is CASSYLTGGTEAFF. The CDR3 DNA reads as TGTGCCAGCAGTTACCTAACAGGGGGCACTGAAGCTTTCTTT.

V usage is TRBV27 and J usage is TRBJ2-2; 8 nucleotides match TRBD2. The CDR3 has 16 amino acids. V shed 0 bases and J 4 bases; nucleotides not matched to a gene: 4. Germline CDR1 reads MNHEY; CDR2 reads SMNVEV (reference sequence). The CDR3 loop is CASSLSRGGPTGELFF. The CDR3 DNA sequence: TGTGCCAGCAGTTTATCACGGGGGGGCCCCACCGGGGAGCTGTTTTTT.